This TCR beta chain emerged from a study of human T cells and chemical hapten exposure. The CDR3 contains 15 residues. V lost 0 bases and J lost 1, with 12 bases in between. Germline CDR1 and CDR2: DFQATT and SNEGSKA (reference sequence). TCRdb ran MiXCR on the RACE reads and lists one entry per CDR3 protein. Of some 80,000 distinct CDR3 sequences listed, around 10% are singletons. The time point here: patch test 2, 6 weeks after DPC sensitization. Treatment reported: therapeutic diphenylcyclopropenone sensitization with weekly scalp DPC. Total RNA was isolated from whole blood that had not been fractionated. This clonotype turned up a few times.

The rearrangement uses TRBV20-1 and TRBJ1-2, with TRBD1 as a possible D gene (5 bases). This TCR came from a man between 18 and 29 years old with alopecia areata. Some clones in this sample may be carry-over from other donors' samples. Sequencing used whole blood, obtained in connection with sensitization to the hapten diphenylcyclopropenone (DPC). The CDR3 is CSARDRGRGNYGYTF. The DNA for the CDR3 is TGCAGTGCTAGAGATCGGGGGAGGGGTAACTATGGCTACACCTTC.